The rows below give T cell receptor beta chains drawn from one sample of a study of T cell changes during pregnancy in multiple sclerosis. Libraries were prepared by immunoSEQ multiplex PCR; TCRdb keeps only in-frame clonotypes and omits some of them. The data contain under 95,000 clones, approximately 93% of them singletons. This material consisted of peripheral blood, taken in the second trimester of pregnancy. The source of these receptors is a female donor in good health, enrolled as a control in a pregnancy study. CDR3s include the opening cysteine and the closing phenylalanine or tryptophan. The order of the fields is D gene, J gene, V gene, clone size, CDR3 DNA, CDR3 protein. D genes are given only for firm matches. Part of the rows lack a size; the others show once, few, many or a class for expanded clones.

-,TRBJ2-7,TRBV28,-,TGTGCCAGCAGTAACGCGGGACAGCCCTACGAGCAGTACTTC,CASSNAGQPYEQYF
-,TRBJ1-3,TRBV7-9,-,TGTGCCAGCAGCCCATCAGCGAAGGGAAACACCATATATTTT,CASSPSAKGNTIYF
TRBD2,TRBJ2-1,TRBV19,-,TGTGCCAGTAGTAGCGAGCGGGAAAAACAGTTCTTC,CASSSEREKQFF
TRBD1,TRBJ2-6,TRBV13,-,TGTGCCAGCAGCTCGACAGGGCTCTCTGGGGCCAACGTCCTGACTTTC,CASSSTGLSGANVLTF
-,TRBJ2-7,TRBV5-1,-,TGCGCCAGCAGCTTGGCCAAACACAACTACGAGCAGTACTTC,CASSLAKHNYEQYF
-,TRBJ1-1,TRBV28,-,TGTGCCAGCACCCTAAACACTGAAGCTTTCTTT,CASTLNTEAFF
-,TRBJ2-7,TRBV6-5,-,TGTGCCAGCAGTCGGACTAATAACTACGAGCAGTACTTC,CASSRTNNYEQYF
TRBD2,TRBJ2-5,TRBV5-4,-,TGTGCCAGCAGCGCGGGGGACTCACCGCTAGAGACCCAGTACTTC,CASSAGDSPLETQYF
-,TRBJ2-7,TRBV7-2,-,TGTGCCAGCAGCTTAAGTGGAGCGGTAGTCTACGAGCAGTACTTC,CASSLSGAVVYEQYF
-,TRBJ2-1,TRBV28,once,TGTGCCAGCAGTCATGGTTCGGGAGTATCCTACAATGAGCAGTTCTTC,CASSHGSGVSYNEQFF
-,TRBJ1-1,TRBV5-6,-,TGTGCCAGCAGCGGTCAGACATCTATTGAAGCTTTCTTT,CASSGQTSIEAFF
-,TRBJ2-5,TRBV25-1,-,TGTGCCAGCAGTGAAGACCGGGAGGAGACCCAGTACTTC,CASSEDREETQYF
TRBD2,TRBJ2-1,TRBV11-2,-,TGTGCCAGCAGCTTAGTTCGTAGCGGGCCTTCCTACAATGAGCAGTTCTTC,CASSLVRSGPSYNEQFF
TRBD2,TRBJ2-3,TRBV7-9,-,TGTGCCAGCAGCCTCACTAGCGGGAAGAGCACAGATACGCAGTATTTT,CASSLTSGKSTDTQYF
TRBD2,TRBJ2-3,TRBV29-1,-,TGCAGCGTTGAGGCCCCGTCCGGGACAGCCATAGCGGGAGTTAAACCAGATACGCAGTATTTT,CSVEAPSGTAIAGVKPDTQYF
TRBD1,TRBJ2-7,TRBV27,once,TGTGCCAGCAAGGGTCAGGGGGTCTACGAGCAGTACTTC,CASKGQGVYEQYF
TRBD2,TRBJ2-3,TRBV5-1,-,TGCGCCAGCAGCTTTGGCCTAGCGGGAGGGGATACGCAGTATTTT,CASSFGLAGGDTQYF
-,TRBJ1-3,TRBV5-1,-,TGCGCCAGCAGCCCAAGCGGGCCTGAAAACACCATATATTTT,CASSPSGPENTIYF
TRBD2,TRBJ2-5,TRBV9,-,TGTGCCAGCACCGCTCTAGCGGGAGGGACCCAAGAGACCCAGTACTTC,CASTALAGGTQETQYF
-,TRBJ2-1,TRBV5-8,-,TGTGCCAGCAGCTTGTTCCGCCGGGATAACTACAATGAGCAGTTCTTC,CASSLFRRDNYNEQFF
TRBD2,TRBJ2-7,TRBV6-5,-,TGTGCCAGCAGTTTGGCTAGCGGGTACTACGAGCAGTACTTC,CASSLASGYYEQYF
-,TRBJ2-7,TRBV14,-,TGTGCCAGCAGCTTAGAAACCTCCTACGAGCAGTACTTC,CASSLETSYEQYF
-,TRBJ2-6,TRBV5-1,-,TGCGCCAGCAGCTTGAAACGGGATTTTGGGGCCAACGTCCTGACTTTC,CASSLKRDFGANVLTF
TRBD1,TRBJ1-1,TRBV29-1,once,TGCAGCGTTAGACAGGGGAGGGATTACACTGAAGCTTTCTTT,CSVRQGRDYTEAFF
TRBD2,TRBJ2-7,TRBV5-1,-,TGCGCCAGCAGCTTGGCAGGGACTAGCGGAAACGAGCAGTACTTC,CASSLAGTSGNEQYF
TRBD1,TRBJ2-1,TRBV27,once,TGTGCCAGCAATAGACAGGGGGTGTCGAATGAGCAGTTCTTC,CASNRQGVSNEQFF
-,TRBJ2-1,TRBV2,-,TGTGCCAGCAGTCGAGGCTCTGAAACTCGCAATGAGCAGTTCTTC,CASSRGSETRNEQFF
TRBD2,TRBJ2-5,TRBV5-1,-,TGCGCCAGCTCGGCCCTAGCGGGAGGTCAAGAGACCCAGTACTTC,CASSALAGGQETQYF
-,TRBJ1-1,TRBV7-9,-,TGTGCCAGCAGCTTAGATATGAACACTGAAGCTTTCTTT,CASSLDMNTEAFF
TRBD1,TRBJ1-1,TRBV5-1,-,TGCGCCAGCAGCCACGGGACAGGAACCCCGAACACTGAAGCTTTCTTT,CASSHGTGTPNTEAFF
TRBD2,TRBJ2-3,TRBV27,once,TGTGCCAGCAGTGGACCACCAGGGACTAGCGGGAGCGCCGGGTATTTT,CASSGPPGTSGSAGYF
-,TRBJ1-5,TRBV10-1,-,TGCGCCAGCACTAAGCACAGGGATCGGCCCCAGCATTTT,CASTKHRDRPQHF
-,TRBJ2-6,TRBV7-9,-,TGTGCCAGCAGGCCAAGCTTCGTCTTCGGGTCTGGGGCCAACGTCCTGACTTTC,CASRPSFVFGSGANVLTF
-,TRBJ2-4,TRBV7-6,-,TGTGCCAGCAGCCCTGGCTACCTAGGCAAAAACATTCAGTACTTC,CASSPGYLGKNIQYF
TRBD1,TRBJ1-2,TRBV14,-,TGTGCCAGCAGCCAAGCGACAGGGGGAAAGGGAGGCTACACCTTC,CASSQATGGKGGYTF
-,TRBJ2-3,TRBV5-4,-,TGTGCCAGCAGCTCTTCGGGAGAAAGCACAGATACGCAGTATTTT,CASSSSGESTDTQYF
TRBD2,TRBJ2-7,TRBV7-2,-,TGTGCCAGCAGCGCTAGCGGGTCTTCCTACGAGCAGTACTTC,CASSASGSSYEQYF
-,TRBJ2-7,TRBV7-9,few,TGTGCCAGCAGCTTAGGCCAGAACCCGTCCGAGCAGTACTTC,CASSLGQNPSEQYF
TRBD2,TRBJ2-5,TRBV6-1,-,TGTGCCAGCAGTGAGGGACTAGCGGGAGGGCCTGTGAAAGAGACCCAGTACTTC,CASSEGLAGGPVKETQYF
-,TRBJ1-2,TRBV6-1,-,TGTGCCAGCAGTGATGAGCCCCGCGGCCACTATGGCTACACCTTC,CASSDEPRGHYGYTF
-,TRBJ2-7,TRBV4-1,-,TGCGCCAGCAGCCAAGATCCAGGGTTCTACGAGCAGTACTTC,CASSQDPGFYEQYF
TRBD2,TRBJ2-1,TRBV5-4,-,TGTGCCAGCAGCTGGGGCGGGAGCTCCTACAATGAGCAGTTCTTC,CASSWGGSSYNEQFF
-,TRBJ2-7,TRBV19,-,TGTGCCAGTAGCCAAGGGACGGGGAGGAGGCTGGTCTACGAGCAGTACTTC,CASSQGTGRRLVYEQYF
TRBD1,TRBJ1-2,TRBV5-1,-,TGCGCCAGCAGCTTAGGACAGGGGGACTATGGCTACACCTTC,CASSLGQGDYGYTF
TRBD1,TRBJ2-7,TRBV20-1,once,TGCAGTGCTGGGGGACAGTACGAGCAGTACTTC,CSAGGQYEQYF
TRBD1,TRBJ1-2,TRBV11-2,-,TGTGCCAGCAGCCTAACAGGGGGCGCAGGGGTTGGCTACACCTTC,CASSLTGGAGVGYTF
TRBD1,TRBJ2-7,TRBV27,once,TGTGCCAGCCGCCCCGAAAGGACAGGGCGGAGGGAGCAGTACTTC,CASRPERTGRREQYF
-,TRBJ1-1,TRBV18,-,TGTGCCAGCTCAGGCAATCAGGTGAACACTGAAGCTTTCTTT,CASSGNQVNTEAFF
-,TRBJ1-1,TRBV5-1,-,TGCGCCAGCAGCTTGGGGGGGGAAGAAACTGAAGCTTTCTTT,CASSLGGEETEAFF
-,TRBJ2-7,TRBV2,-,TGTGCCAGCATTGGTGGCATGCCCTACGAGCAGTACTTC,CASIGGMPYEQYF
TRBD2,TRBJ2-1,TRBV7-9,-,TGTGCCAGCAGCTCCGCGGGCGGGAGGATCTACAATGAGCAGTTCTTC,CASSSAGGRIYNEQFF
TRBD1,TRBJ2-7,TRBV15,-,TGTGCCACCAGCACTCGGGGGTTCCGGACAGGGTATGGCTACGAGCAGTACTTC,CATSTRGFRTGYGYEQYF
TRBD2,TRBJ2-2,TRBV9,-,TGTGCCAGCAGCCATCAGGGACTAGCGCTGAACACCGGGGAGCTGTTTTTT,CASSHQGLALNTGELFF
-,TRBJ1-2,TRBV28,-,TGTGCCAGCAGCCTTAACTATGGCTACACCTTC,CASSLNYGYTF
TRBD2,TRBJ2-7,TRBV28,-,TGTGCCAGCAGTGCCCCTAGCGGGATCTCCTACGAGCAGTACTTC,CASSAPSGISYEQYF